This T cell receptor beta chain is drawn from a study of T cell responses to AZD1222 COVID-19 vaccine. As for the study in general: The study pooled second doses at about 4 or about 12 weeks. Whole-study findings and limits: Spike-specific TCR breadth and depth both grew after two AZD1222 doses.

The count of this clone is one. Its target is not known. Libraries were prepared by immunoSEQ multiplex PCR; TCRdb keeps only in-frame clonotypes and omits some of them. The table shows about 140,000 clones, with roughly 90% occurring only once. The CDR3 is made up of 14 amino acids. Trimming took 6 bases from V and 4 from J, leaving 13 bases between them. Germline-derived CDR1 and CDR2 are SGHAT and FQNNGV. This clonotype originated in an adult in good health. This sample comprised peripheral blood, obtained on day 0 of AZD1222 vaccination. The V call is TRBV11-2, the J call TRBJ2-1; D may be TRBD1 (7 bases). The CDR3 loop is CASRAGQHYNEQFF. The CDR3, as DNA: TGTGCCAGCAGGGCGGGACAGCATTACAATGAGCAGTTCTTC.